Listed here are 26 T cell receptor beta chains from one sample, sequenced in a study of cytomegalovirus exposure and HLA in healthy donors. TCRdb's copy holds only in-frame clones and misses some; the assay was immunoSEQ multiplex PCR. The sample contains about 120,000 clones, approximately 87% of which appear only once. The sequencing input was PBMCs. These receptors all stem from a woman aged 25 to 39 in good health and CMV-seronegative.

This chain links TRBV9 with TRBJ2-1, with D perhaps TRBD2 (5 bases). This CDR3 is 15 amino acids long. The germline V and J ends were trimmed by 0 bases and 8 bases, with 15 bases remaining between them. Germline CDR1 SGDLS, CDR2 YYNGEE. CDR3 bases: TGTGCCAGCAGCGTAGCTGGGAGACTCGGGGATGAGCAGTTCTTC. It yields the protein CASSVAGRLGDEQFF.

CDR3 region: CASSPDPGGKTEAFF. CDR3 coding DNA: TGTGCCAGCAGCCCGGACCCAGGGGGCAAGACTGAAGCTTTCTTT. V usage is TRBV14 and J usage is TRBJ1-1; 8 nucleotides match TRBD1. The CDR3 is 15 residues long. V trimming: 4 bases; J trimming: 5 bases; junction bases outside the gene matches: 9. Per germline, CDR1 SGHDN and CDR2 FVKESK. The full variable domain, with the rest looked up from reference TRBV14 and TRBJ1-1, is EAGVTQFPSHSVIEKGQTVTLRCDPISGHDNLYWYRRVMGKEIKFLLHFVKESKQDESGMPNNRFLAERTGGTYSTLKVQPAELEDSGVYFCASSPDPGGKTEAFFGQGTRLTVV.

Comment on this clone: This sample also contains other DNA sequences that code for the same CDR3. CDR3 residues: CASSLRDSYEQYF. In DNA, the CDR3 is TGTGCCAGCAGCCTCCGGGACTCCTACGAGCAGTACTTC. The chain is built from TRBV5-4 and TRBJ2-7; perhaps TRBD2 as D (5 bases). The CDR3 loop spans 13 amino acids. Per germline, CDR1 SGHNT and CDR2 YYREEE (reference sequence). V was clipped by 4 bases and J by 0 bases, with 8 bases between them.

The chain joins TRBV19 to TRBJ1-1; D perhaps matches TRBD1 (6 bases). Germline CDR1 is LNHDA and CDR2 is SQIVND (reference sequence). V lost 5 bases and J 1 base, leaving 14 bases between the germline ends. This CDR3 contains 15 residues. CDR3 coding DNA: TGTGCCAGTAGTGGAACAGGGATATGGAACACTGAAGCTTTCTTT. It translates to CASSGTGIWNTEAFF.

J is TRBJ2-7 and V is TRBV2, with 11 bases fitting TRBD1. Germline lookup yields CDR1 SNHLY and CDR2 FYNNEI. The CDR3 length is 15 residues. V trimming: 4 bases; J trimming: 7 bases; junction bases outside the gene matches: 9. The CDR3 DNA follows: TGTGCCAGCAGTGCACCCGGGACAGGGGGGGGTGAGCAGTACTTC. Its protein is CASSAPGTGGGEQYF.

The V and J genes are TRBV6-5 and TRBJ2-7, with 12 bases fitting TRBD2. Germline CDR1 is MNHEY and CDR2 is SVGAGI. There are 15 residues in the CDR3. V trimming: 7 bases; J trimming: 3 bases; junction bases outside the gene matches: 7. The CDR3: CASKTTSGGDYEQYF. The CDR3 nucleotides are TGTGCCAGCAAGACGACTAGCGGGGGAGACTACGAGCAGTACTTC.

This chain connects TRBV6-1 to TRBJ1-6; possible D gene TRBD1, 5 bases. Germline CDR1 is MNHNS and CDR2 is SASEGT. This CDR3 region has 15 residues. V lost 1 base, J lost 10 bases, and 14 bases lay in between. The CDR3 DNA is TGTGCCAGCAGTGAAGAAGACAGCCGGATGTCACCCCTCCACTTT. This gives the protein CASSEEDSRMSPLHF.

The chain joins TRBV11-3 to TRBJ2-7; possibly TRBD1 for D (5 bases). Per the germline V gene, CDR1 is SGHNT and CDR2 is YENEEA. The CDR3 runs 13 residues. The V end was cut by 5 bases, the J end by 3 bases, with 11 bases between. The CDR3 reads CASSPRQGYEQYF. The CDR3 nucleotides are TGTGCCAGCAGCCCAAGGCAGGGCTACGAGCAGTACTTC.

The chain uses TRBV7-9 and TRBJ2-2, with a weak D call TRBD1 (5 bases). Germline V lookup: CDR1 SEHNR, CDR2 FQNEAQ (reference sequence). CDR3 size: 17 residues. The V end was cut by 8 bases, the J end by 5 bases, with 24 bases between. The CDR3 protein is CASARDSQRQRTGELFF. CDR3 sequence (DNA): TGTGCCAGCGCCCGAGACAGCCAGAGGCAAAGGACCGGGGAGCTGTTTTTT.

This sequence joins TRBV14 and TRBJ1-2; the D gene is possibly TRBD1 (6 bases). This CDR3 spans 16 amino acids. Germline CDR1 and CDR2: SGHDN and FVKESK. V lost 4 bases and J 4 bases, leaving 19 bases between the germline ends. CDR3 region: CASSLSGGGVSYGYTF. The CDR3 coding sequence is TGTGCCAGCAGCCTTTCCGGGGGGGGCGTTAGCTATGGCTACACCTTC. The full variable domain, in which reference TRBV14 and TRBJ1-2 provide the parts outside the CDR3, is EAGVTQFPSHSVIEKGQTVTLRCDPISGHDNLYWYRRVMGKEIKFLLHFVKESKQDESGMPNNRFLAERTGGTYSTLKVQPAELEDSGVYFCASSLSGGGVSYGYTFGSGTRLTVV.

This chain links TRBV30 with TRBJ2-3; D is perhaps TRBD1 (6 bases). The germline V gene encodes CDR1 GTSNPN and CDR2 SVGIG (reference sequence). The length of the CDR3 is 13 residues. Trimming cost V 0 bases and J 3 bases, with 7 bases left between them. CDR3 nucleotides: TGTGCCTGGAGTGTACAGGGAACAGATACGCAGTATTTT. This gives the protein CAWSVQGTDTQYF. The full variable domain, its missing parts supplied by reference TRBV30 and TRBJ2-3, is SQTIHQWPATLVQPVGSPLSLECTVEGTSNPNLYWYRQAAGRGLQLLFYSVGIGQISSEVPQNLSASRPQDRQFILSSKKLLLSDSGFYLCAWSVQGTDTQYFGPGTRLTVL.

The J gene is TRBJ1-5, the V gene TRBV28; tentatively, D is TRBD1 (5 bases). Germline V gives CDR1 MDHEN, CDR2 SYDVKM. The V and J ends lost 6 bases and 7 bases respectively, with 10 bases between them. The length of the CDR3 is 12 residues. The CDR3 sequence is CASRDGGQPQHF. CDR3 coding DNA: TGTGCCAGCAGGGACGGGGGGCAGCCCCAGCATTTT. Full variable domain (outside the CDR3, taken from reference TRBV28 and TRBJ1-5): DVKVTQSSRYLVKRTGEKVFLECVQDMDHENMFWYRQDPGLGLRLIYFSYDVKMKEKGDIPEGYSVSREKKERFSLILESASTNQTSMYLCASRDGGQPQHFGDGTRLSIL.

V and J are TRBV5-1 and TRBJ1-3; 9 bases match TRBD1. This CDR3 comprises 15 residues. Germline V gene sequence: CDR1 SGHRS, CDR2 YFSETQ. After removal of 4 bases from V and 9 bases from J, the junction contained 11 bases not matched to a gene. CDR3 nucleotide sequence: TGCGCCAGCAGCCCCGGACAGGGGCCCCGAGGCACCATATATTTT. Amino acid sequence: CASSPGQGPRGTIYF.

The V call is TRBV2, the J call TRBJ2-7; 10 bases match TRBD1. With 5 bases clipped from V and 2 bases from J, the junction kept 3 bases outside the gene matches. The CDR3 spans 14 residues. In germline, CDR1 is SNHLY, CDR2 FYNNEI. The CDR3 DNA reads TGTGCCAGCAGTCAAGGACAGGGGGCCTACGAGCAGTACTTC. Translating gives CASSQGQGAYEQYF.

The V and J genes are TRBV29-1 and TRBJ1-1; 9 bases match TRBD1. J gave up 5 bases and V 7 bases, and 8 bases lay outside the gene matches. CDR3 length: 13 amino acids. The germline V gene encodes CDR1 SQVTM and CDR2 ANQGSEA. CDR3 bases: TGCAGCGCACGAGACAGGGGGTGGACTGAAGCTTTCTTT. This gives the protein CSARDRGWTEAFF.

The chain combines TRBV5-4 with TRBJ1-1, with D unresolved. The V end was cut by 3 bases, the J end by 1 base, with 10 bases between. The CDR3 runs 14 residues. CDR1 is SGHNT and CDR2 is YYREEE in the germline V gene (reference sequence). This CDR3 reads CASSSRVPNTEAFF. CDR3 bases: TGTGCCAGCAGCTCCCGGGTCCCGAACACTGAAGCTTTCTTT. The full variable domain, with the rest looked up from reference TRBV5-4 and TRBJ1-1, is ETGVTQSPTHLIKTRGQQVTLRCSSQSGHNTVSWYQQALGQGPQFIFQYYREEENGRGNFPPRFSGLQFPNYSSELNVNALELDDSALYLCASSSRVPNTEAFFGQGTRLTVV.

A note on this clone: This CDR3 is also generated by other DNA sequences in the sample. The chain couples TRBV19 to TRBJ1-4, with 7 bases identical to TRBD1. CDR3 length equals 14 residues. V shed 4 bases and J 8 bases; nucleotides not matched to a gene: 7. Germline V lookup: CDR1 LNHDA, CDR2 SQIVND (reference sequence). The CDR3 DNA follows: TGTGCCAGTAGTAAACGGACAGGAACAGAAAAACTGTTTTTT. Its translation: CASSKRTGTEKLFF.

The V and J genes are TRBV21-1 and TRBJ2-5; the table gives TRBD1 as D, unverified against the DNA. TRBV21-1 is annotated as a pseudogene. The CDR3 loop spans 14 amino acids. CDR3 region: CASSKGRYQETQYF. The CDR3 region has the DNA TGTGCCAGCAGCAAAGGCAGGTACCAAGAGACCCAGTACTTC.

This chain links TRBV6-6 with TRBJ1-4; 10 nucleotides agree with TRBD1. Unmatched junction bases numbered 6, after V lost 6 bases and J lost 5 bases. From germline, CDR1 is MNHNY and CDR2 SVGAGI (reference sequence). The CDR3 spans 15 residues. The CDR3 DNA reads as TGTGCCAGCAGGCGGACAGGGGGAGCGAATGAAAAACTGTTTTTT. This gives the protein CASRRTGGANEKLFF.

The J gene is TRBJ2-2, the V gene TRBV7-2; 13 positions agree with TRBD2. The CDR3 runs 15 residues. J lost 5 bases, V lost 3 bases, and 0 bases had no gene match. Germline loops: CDR1 SGHTA, CDR2 FQGNSA. The CDR3 protein is CASSLGLAGTGELFF. The CDR3 DNA reads as TGTGCCAGCAGCTTGGGACTAGCGGGGACCGGGGAGCTGTTTTTT.

The chain has TRBV7-8 and TRBJ1-2; no firm D call. Germline V gives CDR1 SGHVS, CDR2 FQNEAQ. The length of the CDR3 is 12 residues. V was cut by 4 bases and J by 2 bases, with 5 bases left in between. CDR3 sequence (DNA): TGTGCCAGCAGCTCCGGGAACTATGGCTACACCTTC. It codes for CASSSGNYGYTF.

The rearrangement joins TRBV5-4 to TRBJ2-7; D might be TRBD1 (6 bases). The CDR3 sequence is 14 residues long. Germline V lookup: CDR1 SGHNT, CDR2 YYREEE (reference sequence). V lost 0 bases, J lost 2 bases, and 9 bases lay in between. CDR3 sequence reads: CASSLETGAYEQYF. The CDR3 DNA sequence: TGTGCCAGCAGCTTGGAGACAGGAGCCTACGAGCAGTACTTC.

The chain carries TRBV5-6 and TRBJ2-2; 7 nucleotides align to TRBD1. The germline CDR1 and CDR2 sequences are SGHDT and YYEEEE. Trimming removed 4 bases from V and 1 base from J; junction bases left unmatched: 4. The CDR3 covers 15 residues. The CDR3 region is CASSTGTVNTGELFF. The CDR3 DNA sequence: TGTGCCAGCAGCACAGGGACAGTGAACACCGGGGAGCTGTTTTTT. Complete variable domain (other parts from reference TRBV5-6 and TRBJ2-2): DAGVTQSPTHLIKTRGQQVTLRCSPKSGHDTVSWYQQALGQGPQFIFQYYEEEERQRGNFPDRFSGHQFPNYSSELNVNALLLGDSALYLCASSTGTVNTGELFFGEGSRLTVL.

The genes are TRBV7-2 and TRBJ2-7; TRBD1 matches 7 bases. The length of the CDR3 is 12 residues. V lost 5 bases and J lost 5; bases outside the gene matches: 3. Germline V gene sequence: CDR1 SGHTA, CDR2 FQGNSA. Written as DNA, the CDR3 is TGTGCCAGCAGCCGGGACAGAAACGAGCAGTACTTC. Translated, it gives CASSRDRNEQYF.

The V gene is TRBV25-1, the J gene TRBJ2-3, with 7 bases aligning to TRBD1. The CDR3 loop spans 15 amino acids. In germline, CDR1 is MGHDK, CDR2 SYGVNS. V shed 2 bases, J shed 6 bases, and the junction held 8 bases outside the gene matches. This CDR3 reads CASSEPGQFKDTQYF. The CDR3 DNA is TGTGCCAGCAGTGAACCGGGACAGTTCAAGGATACGCAGTATTTT.

CDR3 sequence (DNA): TGTGCCAGCAGTGACTTAGGACAGTTCAATCAGCCCCAGCATTTT. Protein sequence: CASSDLGQFNQPQHF. The chain has TRBV2 and TRBJ1-5, with D perhaps TRBD1 (6 bases). The CDR3 length is 15 residues. Germline CDR1 SNHLY, CDR2 FYNNEI. The V and J ends lost 3 bases and 3 bases respectively, with 12 bases between them.